Sequencing of this T cell receptor beta chain was carried out in a study of shared clonotypes between healthy human individuals. As concerns this clone: Antigen unknown.

Clones were read by immunoSEQ multiplex PCR, and TCRdb kept only the in-frame ones, dropping some. Of roughly 2.4 million clones detected, approximately 94% appear once; the ten largest clones hold roughly 0.13%. Study conclusions and caveats: Relative to memory subsets, naive subsets generally showed larger estimated richness.

This TCR was recovered from a man between 18 and 29 years old in good health. Sequences were obtained from naive CD4+ T cells sorted from blood. Noted subset: CD45RA+ positively selected.

In nucleotides, the CDR3 is TGTGCCAGCAGTTCCCAGCCTTCCATGGGCTACGAGCAGTACTTC. The encoded protein is CASSSQPSMGYEQYF. The chain employs TRBV6-5 and TRBJ2-7; D gene ambiguous. Trimming removed 4 bases at V and 3 bases at J, with 16 bases between. Per germline, CDR1 MNHEY and CDR2 SVGAGI. The CDR3 totals 15 residues.